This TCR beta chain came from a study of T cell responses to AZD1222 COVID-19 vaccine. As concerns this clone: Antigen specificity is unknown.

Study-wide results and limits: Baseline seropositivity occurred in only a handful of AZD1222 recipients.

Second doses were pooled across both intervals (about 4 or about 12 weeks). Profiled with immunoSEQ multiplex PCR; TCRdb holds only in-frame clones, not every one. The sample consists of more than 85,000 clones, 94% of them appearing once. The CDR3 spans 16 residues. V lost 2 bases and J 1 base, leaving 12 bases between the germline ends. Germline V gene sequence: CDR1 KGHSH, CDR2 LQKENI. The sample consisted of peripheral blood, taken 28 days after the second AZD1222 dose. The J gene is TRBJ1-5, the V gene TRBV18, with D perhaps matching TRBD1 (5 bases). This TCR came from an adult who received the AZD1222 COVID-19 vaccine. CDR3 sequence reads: CASSPADRSSNQPQHF. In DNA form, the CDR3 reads TGTGCCAGCTCACCAGCCGACAGATCGAGCAATCAGCCCCAGCATTTT.